The T cell receptor beta chain under discussion was sequenced for a study of regulatory T cells in long-lasting Graves disease. On this clonotype: Antigen specificity is unknown.

Study-wide points: Under persistent disease, TRBV28, TRBJ1-2 and TRBJ2-5 were used preferentially.

Germline CDR1 reads SGHRS; CDR2 reads YFSETQ. The CDR3 has 17 amino acids. The ends lost 1 base at V and 4 bases at J; junction bases unmatched: 7. The time point: newly diagnosed GD, antithyroid drugs for less than 3 months. The authors made the TCR library using RNA they extracted from PBMCs. Through Arm-PCR of CDR3 regions and iRepertoire HTBI primers, TCR beta libraries were built. TCRdb redid the calling of the multiplex PCR reads with MiXCR, one entry per CDR3 protein. Among roughly 320,000 distinct CDR3 sequences listed, roughly 17% were seen once. The same sample was also used in a study of T cells in Graves' hyperthyroidism and ophthalmopathy.

This chain links TRBV5-1 with TRBJ2-3; 12 bases are a match to TRBD2. The source was peripheral blood mononuclear cells (PBMCs), collected at new diagnosis, from a patient treated with antithyroid drugs. This TCR derives from a man aged 35 to 55 with Graves disease. The CDR3 DNA is TGCGCCAGCAGCTTGACTCTAGCGGGGGGGCCTTCAGATACGCAGTATTTT. This sequence encodes CASSLTLAGGPSDTQYF.